This T cell receptor (beta chain) was identified in a study of regulatory T cells in long-lasting Graves disease. Study-wide points: Among the persistent patients, 2,500 to 3,000 public clonotypes were shared, more than the approximately 1,000 shared among new patients.

This sample's time point: newly diagnosed GD, antithyroid drugs for less than 3 months. The TCR library used RNA extracted from PBMCs. V lost 1 base, J lost 2 bases, and 3 bases stayed unmatched. CDR3 length equals 14 residues. Germline V CDR1 and CDR2: SGHRS, YFSETQ. In this sample, this clonotype turned up many times. What it binds is unknown. Researchers made TCR beta libraries by using iRepertoire HTBI primers and running Arm-PCR on CDR3 regions. TCRdb re-analysed the multiplex PCR reads in MiXCR, keeping a single row per CDR3 protein. The data show 350,000 to 450,000 distinct CDR3 sequences, 12% seen once. These data were likewise used in another study, on T cells in Graves' hyperthyroidism and ophthalmopathy.

This TCR came from a woman under 30 with Graves disease. V gene TRBV5-1 combines with J gene TRBJ2-7; 7 bases are shared with TRBD1. The sequences come from peripheral blood mononuclear cells (PBMCs), collected at new diagnosis, from a patient treated with antithyroid drugs. CDR3 sequence reads: CASSLPDRAYEQYF. CDR3 bases: TGCGCCAGCAGCTTGCCTGACAGGGCCTACGAGCAGTACTTC.